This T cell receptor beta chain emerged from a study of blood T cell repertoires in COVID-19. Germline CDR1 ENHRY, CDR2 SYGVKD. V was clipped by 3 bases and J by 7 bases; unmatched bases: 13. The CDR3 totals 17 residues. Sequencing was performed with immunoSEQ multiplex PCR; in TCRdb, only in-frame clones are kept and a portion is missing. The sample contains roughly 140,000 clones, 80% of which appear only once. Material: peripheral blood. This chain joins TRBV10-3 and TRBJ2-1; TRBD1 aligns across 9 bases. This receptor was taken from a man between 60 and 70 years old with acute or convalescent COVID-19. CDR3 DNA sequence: TGTGCCATCAGTGATCCTATGGCGCGACAGGGGGGAAATGAGCAGTTCTTC. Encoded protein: CAISDPMARQGGNEQFF.